This T cell receptor (beta chain) was recorded in a study of OX40 agonist ivuxolimab in advanced cancers. Study outcomes and limitations: Some patients who did not respond also had low normalized T-cell clonal expansion. Expanded clones belonging to CD8+ T cells outnumbered, on average, those of CD4+.

Germline V gene lookup returns CDR1 MGHDK and CDR2 SYGVNS. The V gene lost 5 bases and the J gene lost 7 bases, with 11 bases spanning the gap. The CDR3 totals 12 residues. Here immunoSEQ multiplex PCR was the method, and the copy in TCRdb shows in-frame clones only, minus some. The sample consists of under 65,000 clones, 89% of them appearing once. About this clone: What it recognizes is unknown.

This receptor was obtained from an adult with an advanced solid tumor such as melanoma, head and neck, liver or kidney cancer. Sample: CD4+ or CD8+ T cells sorted from blood, taken in a trial of the OX40 agonist ivuxolimab. This chain links TRBV25-1 with TRBJ2-5; D might be TRBD1 (5 bases). CDR3 sequence: CASSQGAVTQYF. The CDR3 DNA is TGTGCCAGCAGTCAAGGGGCCGTGACCCAGTACTTC.